Below, 6 T cell receptor beta chains from the same sample are listed, as sequenced in a study of blood T cell repertoires in COVID-19. Some clones are missing from TCRdb's copy, which holds only in-frame ones; the method was immunoSEQ multiplex PCR. Here the sample spans under 25,000 clones, approximately 85% being singletons. The sample was peripheral blood. These receptor sequences come from an older man in a cohort sampled during active COVID-19.

The V and J genes are TRBV27 and TRBJ1-2; 10 bases match TRBD1. The germline V gene has CDR1 MNHEY and CDR2 SMNVEV (reference sequence). The CDR3 runs to 17 residues. Trimming cost V 4 bases and J 3 bases; bases outside gene matches: 11. DNA for the CDR3: TGTGCCAGCAGTTCCTTAGGGCTCGGGACAGGGGACTATGGCTACACCTTC. This codes for CASSSLGLGTGDYGYTF.

V and J are TRBV28 and TRBJ1-2; no clear D. V dropped 1 base and J dropped 0 bases, with 12 bases sitting between them. The CDR3 consists of 16 residues. CDR1 and CDR2 (germline): MDHEN, SYDVKM. The CDR3 DNA follows: TGTGCCAGCAGTTTATTCGGCGGATTCGCTAACTATGGCTACACCTTC. Its translation: CASSLFGGFANYGYTF.

The chain joins TRBV5-5 to TRBJ1-5; TRBD1 matches at 9 bases. The length of the CDR3 is 14 residues. The junction had 1 base not matched to a gene; V was cut back by 4 bases and J by 2 bases. Germline CDR1 reads SGHKS; CDR2 reads YYEKEE (reference sequence). The DNA of the CDR3 is TGTGCCAGCAGCAGGACAGGGGGCAATCAGCCCCAGCATTTT. It is translated as CASSRTGGNQPQHF.

On this clone itself: Germline is not matched at one junction end, which may reflect a read error. The CDR3 region has the DNA TGTGCCAGCAGTTACTCGAGTGGCAACCGGGGGACGTTT. Amino acids: CASSYSSGNRGTF. The chain combines TRBV6-2 or TRBV6-3 with TRBJ1-1; tentatively, D is TRBD1 (5 bases). The CDR3 has 13 residues. Per germline, CDR1 MNHEY and CDR2 SVGEGT.

The gene calls are TRBV9 and TRBJ2-2, with D possibly being TRBD2 (7 bases). V was shortened by 4 bases and J by 4 bases, with 20 bases between the two germline ends. The V gene's germline CDR1 is SGDLS and CDR2 YYNGEE. CDR3 size: 17 residues. CDR3 DNA: TGTGCCAGCAGCACCAGAGGGGGGGCTTTTTTCACCGGGGAGCTGTTTTTT. Its translation: CASSTRGGAFFTGELFF.

The chain joins TRBV3-1 (or the pseudogene TRBV3-2) to TRBJ2-7; no definite D call. The CDR3 is 13 amino acids. Trimming cost V 3 bases and J 3 bases, with 9 bases left between them. The germline V gene encodes CDR1 LGHDT and CDR2 YNNKEL (reference sequence). Here the CDR3 reads CASSHARCYEQYF. The CDR3 DNA sequence: TGTGCCAGCAGCCATGCACGGTGCTACGAGCAGTACTTC.